Sequencing of this T cell receptor (beta chain) was carried out in a study of CD8 T cells in Susac syndrome. Study-level findings and limits: As the study acknowledged, the number of individuals in its TCR sequencing and HLA analysis was relatively small.

The CDR3 length is 16 residues. Germline V gene data show CDR1 as SGDLS and CDR2 as YYNGEE. J was trimmed by 4 bases and V by 0 bases; bases with no gene match: 3. Random-hexamer reverse transcription was applied to roughly 0.5 to 1 ug RNA. Amplification of the TCR beta CDR3 was carried out by immunoSEQ multiplex PCR, which spanned a total of 54 Vbeta and 13 Jbeta segments. TCRdb reanalysed the immunoSEQ multiplex PCR reads using MiXCR and keeps one entry per CDR3 protein. The sample consists of about 200,000 distinct CDR3 sequences, approximately 95% of them appearing once. CD8+ and CD4+ T cells taken from blood had their TCR beta sequenced. This clonotype was seen only once. Antigen unknown.

This chain links TRBV9 with TRBJ2-1, with TRBD2 identical over 11 bases. What was sequenced was CD4+ T cells from PBMCs. The source of this sequence is a human donor with multiple sclerosis. The CDR3 sequence: CASSVVGTSGYNEQFF. Written as DNA, the CDR3 is TGTGCCAGCAGCGTAGTGGGGACTAGCGGATACAATGAGCAGTTCTTC.